The 21 T cell receptor beta chains listed next were all sequenced from one sample in a study of shared clonotypes between healthy human individuals. Some clones are missing from TCRdb's copy, which holds only in-frame ones; the method was immunoSEQ multiplex PCR. Here the sample spans about 2.2 million clones, 90% to 95% being singletons. The naive CD8 population came from CD45RO-negative cells selected for CCR7, without terminally differentiated effector memory CD45RA+ cells. Input material: naive CD8+ T cells from PBMCs. These receptors were taken from a man between 18 and 35 years old in good health. Some clones in this sample may be carry-over from other donors' samples.

The chain employs TRBV5-8 and TRBJ2-3; the D gene is possibly TRBD1 (6 bases). The CDR3 is made up of 12 amino acids. Germline values: CDR1 SGHTS, CDR2 YDEGEE. Trimming left V 4 bases short and J 13 bases short, with 16 bases between. This chain's CDR3 is CASSPDRIIEYF. CDR3 bases: TGTGCCAGCAGCCCAGACAGGATCATAGAGTATTTT. The whole variable domain, remainder taken from reference TRBV5-8 and TRBJ2-3, is EAGVTQSPTHLIKTRGQQATLRCSPISGHTSVYWYQQALGLGLQFLLWYDEGEERNRGNFPPRFSGRQFPNYSSELNVNALELEDSALYLCASSPDRIIEYFGPGTRLTVL.

The rearrangement joins TRBV11-2 to TRBJ2-3, with TRBD2 matching over 13 bases. From germline, CDR1 is SGHAT and CDR2 FQNNGV. V trimming: 5 bases; J trimming: 5 bases; junction bases outside the gene matches: 7. CDR3 length: 16 amino acids. The CDR3 region is CASSPTSGRAKDTQYF. The CDR3 DNA reads TGTGCCAGCAGCCCTACTAGCGGGAGGGCGAAAGATACGCAGTATTTT.

The chain employs TRBV5-5 and TRBJ2-7, with 9 bases matching TRBD1. The trim removed 4 bases at V and 3 bases at J, leaving 11 bases unmatched. Germline V lookup: CDR1 SGHKS, CDR2 YYEKEE (reference sequence). CDR3 length: 16 residues. CDR3 DNA sequence: TGTGCCAGCAGCCTGCGACCGGGACAGGGAATCTACGAGCAGTACTTC. This translates into CASSLRPGQGIYEQYF.

Only a few counts were recorded for this clone. The rearrangement uses TRBV10-2 and TRBJ1-1, with D possibly TRBD1 on 5 matching bases. The germline V gene encodes CDR1 WSHSY and CDR2 SAAADI. V lost 11 bases, J lost 3 bases, and 16 bases lay in between. This CDR3 contains 13 residues. The CDR3 protein is CAALLPGDTEAFF. CDR3 sequence (DNA): TGCGCCGCCTTACTCCCGGGGGACACTGAAGCTTTCTTT.

Points on this clone: The same CDR3 also results from other DNA sequences found in this sample. The chain has TRBV9 and TRBJ2-5; a weak D match, TRBD2 (6 bases). With 0 bases removed from V and 1 base from J, the gap between germline ends came to 10 bases. This CDR3 comprises 15 residues. Germline V CDR1 and CDR2: SGDLS, YYNGEE. CDR3 amino acids: CASSVGGGTQETQYF. As DNA, the CDR3 is TGTGCCAGCAGCGTAGGTGGGGGGACCCAAGAGACCCAGTACTTC.

V gene TRBV9 combines with J gene TRBJ2-7; D may be TRBD1 (6 bases). The V end was cut by 4 bases, the J end by 6 bases, with 17 bases between. CDR1 SGDLS and CDR2 YYNGEE come from the germline V gene. This CDR3 region has 14 residues. The DNA for the CDR3 is TGTGCCAGCAGCTTGAGCAGGGGATCGGGCGAGCAGTACTTC. It yields the protein CASSLSRGSGEQYF. Supplemented by reference TRBV9 and TRBJ2-7, the full variable domain reads DSGVTQTPKHLITATGQRVTLRCSPRSGDLSVYWYQQSLDQGLQFLIQYYNGEERAKGNILERFSAQQFPDLHSELNLSSLELGDSALYFCASSLSRGSGEQYFGPGTRLTVT.

The rearrangement joins TRBV9 to TRBJ1-4, with unresolved D. This CDR3 region has 16 residues. The V end lost 4 bases, the J end lost 8 bases, and 21 bases lay between the germline ends. Germline CDR1 reads SGDLS; CDR2 reads YYNGEE. The CDR3 DNA reads TGTGCCAGCAGCTCGCATCCCGGGGAAGTTGGCGAAAAACTGTTTTTT. Its protein is CASSSHPGEVGEKLFF.

The rearrangement uses TRBV7-3 and TRBJ2-1, with D perhaps TRBD2 (6 bases). V lost 1 base, J lost 0 bases, and 13 bases lay in between. This CDR3 is 17 amino acids long. Germline V gene lookup returns CDR1 SGHTA and CDR2 FQGTGA. CDR3 protein: CASSLSRGTYSYNEQFF. In DNA, the CDR3 is TGTGCCAGCAGCTTAAGTCGTGGGACTTACTCCTACAATGAGCAGTTCTTC.

This chain joins TRBV11-2 and TRBJ2-5; a possible D gene is TRBD2 (5 bases). The better agreement between TRBJ2-7 and the DNA end casts doubt on the J call. CDR3 length equals 12 residues. Germline loops: CDR1 SGHAT, CDR2 FQNNGV. The CDR3 DNA reads as TGTGCCGTACTAGGCGAGTCCTACGAGCAGTACTTC. Translated: CAVLGESYEQYF.

DNA of the CDR3: TGTGCCAGCAGCTACGGGGGGGACACTGAAGCTTTCTTT. It specifies CASSYGGDTEAFF. The chain employs TRBV7-9 and TRBJ1-1, with a possible D match to TRBD1 (5 bases). Germline V lookup: CDR1 SEHNR, CDR2 FQNEAQ (reference sequence). The germline V and J ends were trimmed by 4 bases and 3 bases, with 9 bases remaining between them. CDR3 length: 13 residues. Looking up the rest from reference TRBV7-9 and TRBJ1-1 gives the full variable domain: DTGVSQNPRHKITKRGQNVTFRCDPISEHNRLYWYRQTLGQGPEFLTYFQNEAQLEKSRLLSDRFSAERPKGSFSTLEIQRTEQGDSAMYLCASSYGGDTEAFFGQGTRLTVV.

The CDR3 DNA follows: TGCAGCGTTGAGGCGAATTCCTACAATGAGCAGTTCTTC. This codes for CSVEANSYNEQFF. The chain links TRBV29-1 to TRBJ2-1; no clear D gene. Germline V lookup: CDR1 SQVTM, CDR2 ANQGSEA. CDR3 length: 13 amino acids. V gave up 3 bases and J gave up 1 base, with 7 bases separating them.

The V call is TRBV6-1, the J call TRBJ1-5; D not certain. V was pared by 2 bases and J by 1 base, with 15 bases between. Germline lookup yields CDR1 MNHNS and CDR2 SASEGT. The CDR3 consists of 17 residues. The CDR3 is CASSERNSAESNQPQHF. The CDR3 DNA reads as TGTGCCAGCAGTGAAAGGAATTCGGCGGAGAGCAATCAGCCCCAGCATTTT.

The chain joins TRBV27 to TRBJ1-1; D possibly corresponds to TRBD1 (5 bases). V lost 10 bases and J 4 bases, leaving 16 bases between the germline ends. Germline-derived CDR1 and CDR2 are MNHEY and SMNVEV (reference sequence). The CDR3 spans 13 residues. The CDR3 spells CATGVGPFTEAFF. CDR3 DNA: TGTGCCACCGGGGTGGGGCCATTCACTGAAGCTTTCTTT.

The chain is built from TRBV5-8 and TRBJ2-2, with D possibly matching TRBD1 (7 bases). The CDR3 is 13 amino acids. Trimming pared 10 bases from V and 4 bases from J, leaving 14 bases between. Germline V CDR1 and CDR2: SGHTS, YDEGEE. Here the CDR3 reads CAGRQGGTGELFF. In DNA form, the CDR3 reads TGTGCCGGTCGACAGGGAGGCACCGGGGAGCTGTTTTTT. Complete variable domain (other parts from reference TRBV5-8 and TRBJ2-2): EAGVTQSPTHLIKTRGQQATLRCSPISGHTSVYWYQQALGLGLQFLLWYDEGEERNRGNFPPRFSGRQFPNYSSELNVNALELEDSALYLCAGRQGGTGELFFGEGSRLTVL.

J is TRBJ2-7 and V is TRBV27; 11 positions agree with TRBD2. This CDR3 is 15 amino acids long. Germline CDR1 MNHEY, CDR2 SMNVEV (reference sequence). J gave up 2 bases and V 6 bases, and 6 bases lay outside the gene matches. CDR3 amino acids: CASSYRLAGTYEQYF. CDR3 DNA: TGTGCCAGCAGCTACCGACTAGCGGGGACCTACGAGCAGTACTTC.

The chain employs TRBV4-3 and TRBJ1-1, with D unclear. Germline CDR1 reads LGHNA; CDR2 reads YSLEER. There are 14 residues in the CDR3. Trimming took off 5 bases at V and 7 bases at J, with 17 bases between the two ends. The CDR3 loop reads CASSANQGLVEAFF. Written as DNA, the CDR3 is TGCGCCAGCAGCGCAAACCAAGGGTTAGTTGAAGCTTTCTTT.

About this clone itself: Other DNA sequences in the same sample also yield this CDR3. The rearrangement joins TRBV5-1 to TRBJ1-1, with no clear D. The CDR3 is 14 residues long. V was clipped by 2 bases and J by 0 bases, with 8 bases between them. From germline, CDR1 is SGHRS and CDR2 YFSETQ. DNA of the CDR3: TGCGCCAGCAGCTTAGGGTTAATGAACACTGAAGCTTTCTTT. It yields the protein CASSLGLMNTEAFF.

V is TRBV9 and J is TRBJ2-2; the match to TRBD2 covers 8 bases. The J segment lost 6 bases and the V segment lost 3 bases, leaving 10 bases of the junction unmatched. The CDR3 length is 16 residues. Germline V gene data show CDR1 as SGDLS and CDR2 as YYNGEE. The CDR3 loop is CASSEPGTRISGELFF. The CDR3 bases are TGTGCCAGCAGCGAGCCCGGGACTAGGATTTCCGGGGAGCTGTTTTTT.

The chain joins TRBV19 to TRBJ2-1; TRBD2 is a possible D gene (6 bases). Germline CDR1 is LNHDA and CDR2 is SQIVND (reference sequence). V was shortened by 2 bases and J by 7 bases, with 12 bases between the two germline ends. This CDR3 spans 14 amino acids. CDR3 region: CASSIQSGSNEQFF. The CDR3, as DNA: TGTGCCAGTAGTATACAAAGCGGGTCGAATGAGCAGTTCTTC.

The rearrangement links TRBV5-4 to TRBJ2-7, with 7 bases identical to TRBD2. Germline V gives CDR1 SGHNT, CDR2 YYREEE (reference sequence). The ends lost 0 bases at V and 4 bases at J; junction bases unmatched: 13. This CDR3 region has 17 residues. The DNA for the CDR3 is TGTGCCAGCAGCTTGGCAGATGGAGCGGGATTCAAATACGAGCAGTACTTC. Translation: CASSLADGAGFKYEQYF.

This chain connects TRBV6-1 to TRBJ2-7; 7 bases are shared with TRBD2. This CDR3 region has 14 residues. After removal of 2 bases from V and 4 bases from J, the junction contained 5 bases not matched to a gene. Germline assignment: CDR1 MNHNS and CDR2 SASEGT. As DNA, the CDR3 is TGTGCCAGCAGTGAATGGGGGGGAGCGTACGAGCAGTACTTC. Its protein is CASSEWGGAYEQYF.